The rows below give T cell receptor beta chains drawn from one sample of a study of neurological immune-mediated disorders. From the 5' RACE reads, TCRdb called clonotypes with MiXCR, one entry per CDR3 protein. The data hold tens of thousands of distinct CDR3 sequences, with more than 15% observed a single time. The material sequenced was PBMCs. These receptors were taken from a woman aged 40 to 49 in good health. Both conserved end residues are part of each CDR3. D genes are given only for firm matches. Size values are once, few and many counts, or a class for expanded clones, and some rows have none.

clone_size	d_call	v_call	j_call	cdr3_aa	cdr3_nt
few	-	TRBV7-6	TRBJ2-5	CASRGRGEQETQYF	TGTGCCAGCAGAGGACGAGGAGAGCAAGAGACCCAGTACTTC
-	-	TRBV14	TRBJ1-1	CASSQETWLPGAFF	TGTGCCAGCAGCCAAGAAACTTGGCTTCCGGGGGCTTTCTTT
few	TRBD1	TRBV20-1	TRBJ2-7	CSARPRTGSYEQYF	TGCAGTGCTAGACCTCGGACAGGCTCCTACGAGCAGTACTTC
many	TRBD2	TRBV5-1	TRBJ2-3	CASSLEGSGVDTQYF	TGCGCCAGCAGCTTGGAGGGTAGCGGGGTTGATACGCAGTATTTT
few	TRBD1	TRBV5-4	TRBJ1-1	CASSRQGAGMNTEAFF	TGTGCCAGCAGCCGGCAGGGGGCAGGGATGAACACTGAAGCTTTCTTT
many	-	TRBV7-2	TRBJ1-2	CASSSPRRASNGYTF	TGTGCCAGCAGCTCCCCTAGGAGGGCTTCCAATGGCTACACCTTC
many	-	TRBV6-1	TRBJ2-1	CASSEAEYNEQFF	TGTGCCAGCAGTGAAGCAGAATACAATGAGCAGTTCTTC
many	-	TRBV28	TRBJ2-1	CASSLEAGEQFF	TGTGCCAGCAGTTTGGAGGCGGGGGAGCAGTTCTTC
many	TRBD1	TRBV28	TRBJ2-7	CASSTGRTGINGEQYF	TGTGCCAGCAGTACCGGCCGGACAGGGATTAATGGGGAGCAGTACTTC
many	-	TRBV25-1	TRBJ1-6	CASSRAGDSPLHF	TGTGCCAGCAGTCGTGCAGGAGATTCACCCCTCCACTTT
many	TRBD2	TRBV5-1	TRBJ2-3	CASSPTGTSGGTDTQYF	TGCGCCAGCAGCCCGACCGGGACTAGCGGGGGCACAGATACGCAGTATTTT
many	-	TRBV28	TRBJ2-3	CASSPGVMEDTQYF	TGTGCCAGCAGCCCCGGGGTGATGGAAGATACGCAGTATTTT
many	-	TRBV7-2	TRBJ2-2	CASSLVGPPGELFF	TGTGCCAGCAGCTTAGTAGGGCCCCCCGGGGAGCTGTTTTTT
many	-	TRBV21-1	TRBJ1-4	CASSKEGQGADEKLFF	TGTGCCAGCAGCAAAGAGGGACAGGGGGCGGATGAAAAACTGTTTTTT
-	TRBD2	TRBV12-3/TRBV12-4	TRBJ2-1	CASSFPATGTSGRSYNEQFF	TGTGCCAGCAGTTTCCCCGCGACCGGGACTAGCGGGAGGTCCTACAATGAGCAGTTCTTC
many	-	TRBV6-1	TRBJ1-2	CASSGEVLYGYTF	TGTGCCAGCAGTGGCGAGGTACTATACGGCTACACCTTC
many	-	TRBV7-2	TRBJ2-5	CASSHDDREEYF	TGTGCCAGCAGCCATGACGACAGAGAAGAGTACTTC
-	-	TRBV4-2	TRBJ1-5	CASSQEGAQNQPQHF	TGTGCCAGCAGCCAAGAAGGGGCCCAAAATCAGCCCCAGCATTTT
-	TRBD1	TRBV12-3/TRBV12-4	TRBJ1-5	CASSLALTGDSNQPQHF	TGTGCCAGCAGCCTGGCCCTTACAGGGGATAGCAATCAGCCCCAGCATTTT
many	-	TRBV18	TRBJ2-3	CASSGQTTDTQYF	TGTGCCAGCTCAGGGCAGACCACAGATACGCAGTATTTT
many	-	TRBV2	TRBJ2-3	CASGRSDTQYF	TGTGCCAGCGGCCGATCAGATACGCAGTATTTT
-	TRBD1	TRBV6-5	TRBJ2-7	CSSGTGASYEQYF	TGTTCCAGCGGAACAGGGGCCTCCTACGAGCAGTACTTC
many	TRBD1	TRBV6-2/TRBV6-3	TRBJ1-1	CASRRTGMNTEAFF	TGTGCCAGTCGAAGGACAGGGATGAACACTGAAGCTTTCTTT
many	-	TRBV5-1	TRBJ1-2	CASSSLGGAYGYTF	TGCGCCAGCAGCTCCCTCGGGGGGGCCTATGGCTACACCTTC
many	TRBD2	TRBV4-3	TRBJ2-1	CASSPGSASGPNEQFF	TGCGCCAGCAGCCCCGGTAGTGCTAGCGGGCCAAATGAGCAGTTCTTC
-	TRBD2	TRBV20-1	TRBJ2-1	CSARGLAGGILSYNEQFF	TGCAGTGCTAGAGGTCTAGCGGGGGGGATCCTCTCCTACAATGAGCAGTTCTTC
-	TRBD2	TRBV10-3	TRBJ2-1	CAIRGGSLAGYEQFF	TGTGCCATCAGGGGCGGGTCACTAGCGGGGTATGAGCAGTTCTTC
many	-	TRBV20-1	TRBJ2-3	CSARIALQGTDTQYF	TGCAGTGCTAGAATTGCTCTTCAGGGCACAGATACGCAGTATTTT
many	-	TRBV19	TRBJ1-2	CASSIGSRDGGYTF	TGTGCCAGTAGTATAGGTTCCAGGGACGGCGGCTACACCTTC